Listed below are T cell receptor beta chains from one sample, sequenced in a study of cytomegalovirus exposure and HLA in healthy donors. TCRdb's copy holds only in-frame clones and misses some; the assay was immunoSEQ multiplex PCR. The sample consists of approximately 140,000 clones, around four fifths of them appearing once. The sample consisted of PBMCs. These receptors were taken from a woman in her forties in good health and CMV-seronegative. Each CDR3 is given with its conserved first and last residue. A D gene is named only where the DNA matches it firmly. Size tells how often a clone was seen (once, few, many) or the class of an expanded clone, and some rows leave it out.

TRBJ1-4	TRBV5-1	13	once	NA	CASSLTGVEKLFF	TGCGCCAGCAGCTTAACGGGGGTTGAAAAACTGTTTTTT
TRBJ1-4	TRBV5-1	16	once	NA	CASSRQTEFANEKLFF	TGCGCCAGCAGCAGACAGACCGAGTTTGCTAATGAAAAACTGTTTTTT
TRBJ2-7	TRBV10-2	14	once	TRBD1	CASSGQGVSYEQYF	TGCGCCAGCAGTGGCCAGGGGGTATCCTACGAGCAGTACTTC
TRBJ2-5	TRBV5-1	15	NA	TRBD1	CASSLDRGVGETQYF	TGCGCCAGCAGCTTGGACAGGGGCGTCGGAGAGACCCAGTACTTC
TRBJ2-2	TRBV4-2	15	NA	NA	CASSREGGNTGELFF	TGTGCCAGCAGCCGCGAGGGAGGGAACACCGGGGAGCTGTTTTTT
TRBJ2-1	TRBV28	12	NA	NA	CASSSDIDEQFF	TGTGCCAGCAGTTCGGACATCGATGAGCAGTTCTTC
TRBJ2-1	TRBV5-6	13	NA	TRBD1	CASSLEGGLEQFF	TGTGCCAGCAGCTTAGAAGGGGGCCTTGAGCAGTTCTTC
TRBJ2-1	TRBV7-3	16	NA	NA	CASSFSGTTAYNEQFF	TGTGCCAGCAGCTTCTCCGGGACAACAGCCTACAATGAGCAGTTCTTC
TRBJ1-2	TRBV5-1	14	NA	TRBD1	CASTLRTGFYGYTF	TGCGCCAGCACCCTTCGGACAGGGTTCTATGGCTACACCTTC
TRBJ2-1	TRBV28	16	NA	TRBD2	CASSHRLAPNYNEQFF	TGTGCCAGCAGTCATCGACTAGCTCCTAACTACAATGAGCAGTTCTTC
TRBJ2-1	TRBV2	15	few	NA	CASSGSPSSYNEQFF	TGTGCCAGCAGTGGTAGCCCGAGCTCCTACAATGAGCAGTTCTTC
TRBJ2-1	TRBV9	16	NA	NA	CASSVVEQGSHNEQFF	TGTGCCAGCAGCGTAGTGGAACAGGGTAGCCACAATGAGCAGTTCTTC
TRBJ2-5	TRBV7-2	15	NA	TRBD2	CASSLQTSGRETQYF	TGTGCCAGCAGCTTACAAACTAGCGGGAGAGAGACCCAGTACTTC
TRBJ2-7	TRBV11-2	16	NA	TRBD2	CASSSSTSGSRYEQYF	TGTGCCAGCAGCTCGAGTACTAGCGGGAGTCGGTACGAGCAGTACTTC
TRBJ2-1	TRBV16	16	NA	TRBD2	CASSQSGRGSYNEQFF	TGTGCCAGCAGCCAATCGGGGAGGGGCTCCTACAATGAGCAGTTCTTC
TRBJ2-1	TRBV27	15	NA	TRBD2	CASSPFLAGYNEQFF	TGTGCCAGCAGTCCCTTCCTAGCGGGATACAATGAGCAGTTCTTC
TRBJ2-5	TRBV18	13	NA	NA	CASSPGQGETQYF	TGTGCCAGCTCACCAGGCCAGGGAGAGACCCAGTACTTC
TRBJ2-5	TRBV2	11	NA	NA	CASTVSETQYF	TGTGCCAGCACGGTTTCCGAGACCCAGTACTTC
TRBJ2-7	TRBV5-1	14	NA	TRBD2	CASSLELAGYEQYF	TGCGCCAGCAGCTTGGAACTAGCGGGATACGAGCAGTACTTC
TRBJ1-1	TRBV7-9	13	NA	NA	CASSSQQNTEAFF	TGTGCCAGCAGCTCACAACAGAACACTGAAGCTTTCTTT
TRBJ2-4	TRBV11-2	16	NA	TRBD1	CASSLQPGTGKNIQYF	TGTGCCAGCAGCTTACAACCCGGGACAGGGAAAAACATTCAGTACTTC
TRBJ1-1	TRBV6-6	15	NA	NA	CASSYFTGKNTEAFF	TGTGCCAGCAGTTACTTTACAGGGAAGAACACTGAAGCTTTCTTT
TRBJ2-3	TRBV9	16	NA	TRBD1	CASSVVGTGGTDTQYF	TGTGCCAGCAGCGTAGTTGGGACAGGGGGCACAGATACGCAGTATTTT
TRBJ1-6	TRBV2	12	NA	NA	CASFGGNSPLHF	TGTGCCAGCTTCGGGGGGAATTCACCCCTCCACTTT
TRBJ1-1	TRBV5-6	13	NA	NA	CASSLGLTLRTFF	TGTGCCAGCAGCTTGGGTCTGACGCTGAGGACTTTCTTT
TRBJ1-2	TRBV6-5	13	NA	NA	CASSYAGAGGYTF	TGTGCCAGCAGTTACGCGGGGGCTGGTGGCTACACCTTC
TRBJ2-3	TRBV9	14	few	NA	CASSVGRWADTQYF	TGTGCCAGCAGCGTAGGGAGGTGGGCAGATACGCAGTATTTT
TRBJ2-7	TRBV27	13	NA	NA	CASSFFGSYEQYF	TGTGCCAGCAGTTTCTTCGGGAGCTACGAGCAGTACTTC
TRBJ1-4	TRBV4-3	17	NA	NA	CASSQVLSDRSWEKLFF	TGCGCCAGCAGCCAAGTTTTAAGCGACCGGTCGTGGGAAAAACTGTTTTTT
TRBJ2-7	TRBV5-5	18	NA	TRBD2	CASSGQGWLAGESYEQYF	TGTGCCAGCAGCGGACAGGGATGGCTAGCGGGAGAATCCTACGAGCAGTACTTC
TRBJ2-6	TRBV7-9	18	once	NA	CASSSPGKGGPGANVLTF	TGTGCCAGCAGCTCCCCCGGGAAAGGAGGCCCTGGGGCCAACGTCCTGACTTTC
TRBJ2-1	TRBV28	16	NA	TRBD1	CASSLISGGLYNEQFF	TGTGCCAGCAGTTTGATATCAGGGGGTCTATACAATGAGCAGTTCTTC
TRBJ2-2	TRBV30	15	NA	TRBD2	CAWSVRGGITGELFF	TGTGCCTGGAGTGTACGCGGGGGGATTACCGGGGAGCTGTTTTTT
TRBJ2-1	TRBV18	16	NA	TRBD1	CASSPRPGQSYNEQFF	TGTGCCAGCTCACCACGACCGGGACAGTCCTACAATGAGCAGTTCTTC
TRBJ1-4	TRBV7-9	16	few	NA	CASSLYGGARFEKLFF	TGTGCCAGCAGCTTATATGGGGGGGCGCGGTTTGAAAAACTGTTTTTT
TRBJ1-5	TRBV4-3	16	NA	NA	CASSPDKGGYSQPQHF	TGCGCCAGCAGCCCTGACAAGGGAGGTTATAGTCAGCCCCAGCATTTT
TRBJ1-2	TRBV6-5	15	NA	NA	CASSYNVAEADGYTF	TGTGCCAGCAGTTACAATGTGGCAGAAGCGGATGGCTACACCTTC
TRBJ2-3	TRBV7-2	11	NA	NA	CASSSVDTQYF	TGTGCCAGCAGCTCCGTAGATACGCAGTATTTT
TRBJ1-1	TRBV12-5	13	NA	NA	CASGRTDRTEAFF	TGTGCTAGTGGTCGGACGGACAGAACTGAAGCTTTCTTT
TRBJ2-7	TRBV19	15	NA	TRBD2	CASSLPGTSAYEQYF	TGTGCCAGTAGCCTACCCGGGACTAGTGCGTACGAGCAGTACTTC
TRBJ1-2	TRBV2	13	NA	NA	CAAPREGYYGYTF	TGTGCCGCCCCCAGGGAGGGGTACTATGGCTACACCTTC
TRBJ2-1	TRBV19	13	NA	NA	CASSITRAGEQFF	TGTGCCAGTAGTATAACTAGGGCCGGTGAGCAGTTCTTC
TRBJ2-2	TRBV7-3	13	NA	NA	CASSLMGGGELFF	TGTGCCAGCAGCTTAATGGGGGGAGGGGAGCTGTTTTTT
TRBJ1-2	TRBV5-1	12	NA	NA	CASSLQGDGYTF	TGCGCCAGCAGCTTACAGGGAGATGGCTACACCTTC
TRBJ2-2	TRBV5-6	17	NA	TRBD2	CASSSDLAGALTGELFF	TGTGCCAGCAGCAGCGACCTAGCGGGCGCACTCACCGGGGAGCTGTTTTTT
TRBJ2-5	TRBV6-1	14	NA	TRBD1	CASRLGQPQETQYF	TGTGCCAGCAGATTGGGACAGCCCCAAGAGACCCAGTACTTC
TRBJ2-5	TRBV28	15	NA	NA	CASSLVQGTQETQYF	TGTGCCAGCAGTTTAGTACAGGGAACACAAGAGACCCAGTACTTC
TRBJ2-1	TRBV25-1	18	NA	NA	CASSEYSAGPFKYNEQFF	TGTGCCAGCAGTGAATATAGCGCGGGACCATTCAAATACAATGAGCAGTTCTTC
TRBJ2-2	TRBV9	18	NA	TRBD2	CASSVLAGGPSGTGELFF	TGTGCCAGCAGCGTATTAGCGGGAGGGCCCTCTGGCACCGGGGAGCTGTTTTTT
TRBJ2-7	TRBV4-2	15	few	TRBD2	CASSQLSLAGVEQYF	TGTGCCAGCAGCCAACTAAGTCTAGCGGGAGTCGAGCAGTACTTC